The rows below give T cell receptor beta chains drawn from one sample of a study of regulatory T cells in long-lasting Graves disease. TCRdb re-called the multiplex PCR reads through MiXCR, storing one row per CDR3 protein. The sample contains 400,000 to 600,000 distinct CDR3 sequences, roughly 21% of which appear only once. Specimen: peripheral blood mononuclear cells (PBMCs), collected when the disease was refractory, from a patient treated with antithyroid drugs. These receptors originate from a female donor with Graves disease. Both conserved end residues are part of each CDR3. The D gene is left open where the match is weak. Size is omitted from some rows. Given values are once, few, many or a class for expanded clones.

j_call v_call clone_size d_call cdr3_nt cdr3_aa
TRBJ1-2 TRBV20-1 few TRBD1 TGCAGTGCTAGAGACCACGACAGGGAGGGGTCGTATGGCTACACCTTC CSARDHDREGSYGYTF
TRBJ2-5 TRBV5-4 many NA TGTGCCAGCAGCCATACTACCGACAGAAAAGAGACCCAGTACTTC CASSHTTDRKETQYF
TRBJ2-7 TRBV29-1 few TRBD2 TGCAGCGTTGTGACTAGCGGGGATTCCTACGAGCAGTACTTC CSVVTSGDSYEQYF
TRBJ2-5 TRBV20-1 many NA TGCAGTGCTAGGGCGGTGGAGACCCAGTACTTC CSARAVETQYF
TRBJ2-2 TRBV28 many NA TGTGCCAGCAGTTTAGGGGGCGTTGACACCGGGGAGCTGTTTTTT CASSLGGVDTGELFF
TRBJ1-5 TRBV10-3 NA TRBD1 TGTGCCATCAGTACTGACGGGACAGGGGGTGGGCCCCAGCATTTT CAISTDGTGGGPQHF
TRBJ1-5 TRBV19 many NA TGTGCCAGTAGTAAGGGCAGGAGCAATCAGCCCCAGCATTTT CASSKGRSNQPQHF
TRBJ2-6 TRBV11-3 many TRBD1 TGTGCCAGCAGCTTCGGACAAGGACAGGGAAGCTCTGGGGCCAACGTCCTGACTTTC CASSFGQGQGSSGANVLTF
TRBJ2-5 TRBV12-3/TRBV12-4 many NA TGTGCCAGCACTTGGGTCGGTGGGGGGTACCAAGAGACCCAGTACTTC CASTWVGGGYQETQYF
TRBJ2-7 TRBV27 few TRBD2 TGTGCCAGCAGTATGATGGGACTAGCAGGCTACGAGCAGTACTTC CASSMMGLAGYEQYF
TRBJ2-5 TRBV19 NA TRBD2 TGTGCCAGTAGTTCCCCCGGAGCGGGAGGAGAGACCCAGTACTTC CASSSPGAGGETQYF
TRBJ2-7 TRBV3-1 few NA TGTGCCAGCAGCCAATGGGGTCGCTACGAGCAGTACTTC CASSQWGRYEQYF
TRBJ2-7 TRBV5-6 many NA TGTGCCAGCAGCTTTTCTTCCAGGGTCAACGAGCAGTACTTC CASSFSSRVNEQYF
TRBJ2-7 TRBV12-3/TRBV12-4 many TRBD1 TGTGCCAGCAGACTCCGGGACAGACCCTACGAGCAGTACTTC CASRLRDRPYEQYF
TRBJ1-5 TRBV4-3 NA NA TGCGCCAGCAGCCAAGATTTTGGACAGCCCCAGCATTTT CASSQDFGQPQHF
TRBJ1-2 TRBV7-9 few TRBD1 TGTGCCAGCAGCTCCCTCGACAGGGAGAACTATGGCTACACCTTC CASSSLDRENYGYTF
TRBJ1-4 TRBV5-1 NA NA TGCGCCAGCAGCTTGGAATCCGGTGAAAAACTGTTTTTT CASSLESGEKLFF
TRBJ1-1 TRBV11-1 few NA TGTGCCAGCAGCTTTTTTAACCCGAACACTGAAGCTTTCTTT CASSFFNPNTEAFF
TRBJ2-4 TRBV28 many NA TGTGCCAGCAGTTTATTCTGGGGAAACATTCAGTACTTC CASSLFWGNIQYF
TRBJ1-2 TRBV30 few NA TGTGCCTGGATCATGGGGGACTATGGCTACACCTTC CAWIMGDYGYTF
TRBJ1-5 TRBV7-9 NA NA TGTGCCAGCAGCTTAAGCCTCACCTTAGGGCCCGTATCGGAACAGCCCCAGCATTTT CASSLSLTLGPVSEQPQHF
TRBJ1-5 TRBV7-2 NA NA TGTGCCAGCAGCTACCCCACGGGAGGGCCCCAGCATTTT CASSYPTGGPQHF
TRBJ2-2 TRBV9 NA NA TGTGCCAGCAGCGTAGGAGGGGGGGCCGTCACCGGGGAGCTGTTTTTT CASSVGGGAVTGELFF
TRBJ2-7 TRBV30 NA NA TGTGCCTGGAGTGAAGGAGGGGTGGACGAGCAGTACTTC CAWSEGGVDEQYF
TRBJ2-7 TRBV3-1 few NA TGTGCCAGCAGCCAAGATTTGGCTAGCGCATCCTCGCAGTACTTC CASSQDLASASSQYF
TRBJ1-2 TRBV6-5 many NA TGTGCCAGCAGTTACTCGACGGGGAATCTCTATGGCTACACCTTC CASSYSTGNLYGYTF
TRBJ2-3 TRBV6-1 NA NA TGTGCCAGCAGTGATGGGGGCACAGATACGCAGTATTTT CASSDGGTDTQYF
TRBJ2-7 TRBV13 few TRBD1 TGTGCCAGCAGCAAAGGTGGGACAGGGGGTTTCGAGCAGTACTTC CASSKGGTGGFEQYF
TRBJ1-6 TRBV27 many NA TGTGCCAGCACTGCCTGGCAGGGTGATTCACCCCTCCACTTT CASTAWQGDSPLHF
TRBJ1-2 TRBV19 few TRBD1 TGTGCCACCCGGTCCTCCGAGGACAGGGTCACCTATGGCTACACCTTC CATRSSEDRVTYGYTF
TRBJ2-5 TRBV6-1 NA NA TGTGCCAGCAGTCGGACACGGTCGATGCAGTACTTC CASSRTRSMQYF